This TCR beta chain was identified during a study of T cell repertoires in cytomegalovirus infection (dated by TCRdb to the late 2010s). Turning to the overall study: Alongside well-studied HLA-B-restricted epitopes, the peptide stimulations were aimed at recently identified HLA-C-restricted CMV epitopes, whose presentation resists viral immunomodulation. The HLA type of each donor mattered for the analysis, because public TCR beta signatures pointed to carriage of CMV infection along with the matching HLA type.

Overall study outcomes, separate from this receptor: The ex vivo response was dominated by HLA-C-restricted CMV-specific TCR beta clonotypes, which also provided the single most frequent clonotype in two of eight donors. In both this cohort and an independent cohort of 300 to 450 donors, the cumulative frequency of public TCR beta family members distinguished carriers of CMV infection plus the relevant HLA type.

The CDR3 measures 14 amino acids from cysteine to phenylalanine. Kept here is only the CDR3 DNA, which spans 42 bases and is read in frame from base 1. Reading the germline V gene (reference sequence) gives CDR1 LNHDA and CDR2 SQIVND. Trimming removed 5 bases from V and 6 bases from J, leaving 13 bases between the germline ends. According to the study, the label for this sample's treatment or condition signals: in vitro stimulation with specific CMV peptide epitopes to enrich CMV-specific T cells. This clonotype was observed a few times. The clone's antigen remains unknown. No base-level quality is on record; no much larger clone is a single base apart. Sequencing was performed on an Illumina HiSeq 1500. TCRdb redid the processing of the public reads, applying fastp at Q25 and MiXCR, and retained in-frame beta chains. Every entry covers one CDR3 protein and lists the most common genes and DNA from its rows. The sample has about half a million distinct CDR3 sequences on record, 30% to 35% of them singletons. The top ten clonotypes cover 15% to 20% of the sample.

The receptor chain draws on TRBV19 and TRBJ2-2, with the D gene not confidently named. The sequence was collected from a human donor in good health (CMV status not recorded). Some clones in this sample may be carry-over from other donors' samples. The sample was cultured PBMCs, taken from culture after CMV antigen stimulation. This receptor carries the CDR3 CASSADPLAGELFF. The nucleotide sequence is TGTGCCAGTAGTGCGGACCCTCTCGCCGGGGAGCTGTTTTTT.